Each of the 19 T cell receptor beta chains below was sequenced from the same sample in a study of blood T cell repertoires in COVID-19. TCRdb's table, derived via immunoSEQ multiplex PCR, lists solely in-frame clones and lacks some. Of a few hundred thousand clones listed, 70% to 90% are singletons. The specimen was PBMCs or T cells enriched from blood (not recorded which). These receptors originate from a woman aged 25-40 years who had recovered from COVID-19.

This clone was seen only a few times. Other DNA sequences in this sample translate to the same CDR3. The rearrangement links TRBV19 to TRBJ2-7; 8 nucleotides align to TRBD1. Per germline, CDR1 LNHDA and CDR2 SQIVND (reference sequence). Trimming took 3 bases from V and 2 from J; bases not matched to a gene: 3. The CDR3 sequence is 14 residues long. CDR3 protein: CASSISRGPYEQYF. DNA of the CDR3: TGTGCCAGTAGTATCAGCAGGGGGCCCTACGAGCAGTACTTC.

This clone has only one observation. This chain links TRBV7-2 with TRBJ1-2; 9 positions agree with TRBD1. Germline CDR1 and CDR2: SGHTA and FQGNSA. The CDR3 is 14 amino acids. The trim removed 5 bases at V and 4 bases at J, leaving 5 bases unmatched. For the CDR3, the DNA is TGTGCCAGCAGCCAAGGACAGGGGATCTATGGCTACACCTTC. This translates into CASSQGQGIYGYTF.

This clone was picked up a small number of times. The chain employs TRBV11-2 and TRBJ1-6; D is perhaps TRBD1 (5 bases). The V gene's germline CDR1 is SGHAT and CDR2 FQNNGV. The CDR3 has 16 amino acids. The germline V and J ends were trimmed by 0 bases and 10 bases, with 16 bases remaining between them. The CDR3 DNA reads TGTGCCAGCAGCTTAGATCGTAGGGGTGGGCACTCACCCCTCCACTTT. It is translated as CASSLDRRGGHSPLHF.

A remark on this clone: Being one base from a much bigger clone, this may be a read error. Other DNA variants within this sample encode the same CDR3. The CDR3 protein is CASSSRTGGTEAFF. The CDR3 DNA reads as TGTGCCAGCAGCTCTCGGACAGGGGGCACTGAAGCTTTCTTT. The J gene is TRBJ1-1, the V gene TRBV7-9; 10 bases are shared with TRBD1. This CDR3 region has 14 residues. CDR1 is SEHNR and CDR2 is FQNEAQ in the germline V gene (reference sequence). The ends lost 4 bases at V and 4 bases at J; junction bases unmatched: 3.

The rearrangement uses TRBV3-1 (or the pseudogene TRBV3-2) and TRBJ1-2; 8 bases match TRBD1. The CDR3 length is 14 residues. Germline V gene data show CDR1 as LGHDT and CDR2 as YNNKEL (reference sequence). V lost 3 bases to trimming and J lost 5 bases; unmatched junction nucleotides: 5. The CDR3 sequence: CASSQGQEGYGYTF. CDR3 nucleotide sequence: TGTGCCAGCAGCCAGGGACAGGAGGGATATGGCTACACCTTC.

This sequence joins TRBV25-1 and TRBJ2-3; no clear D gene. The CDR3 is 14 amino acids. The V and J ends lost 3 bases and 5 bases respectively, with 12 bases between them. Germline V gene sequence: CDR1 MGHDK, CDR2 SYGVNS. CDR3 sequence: CASSDSVVKDTQYF. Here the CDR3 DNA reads TGTGCCAGCAGTGATTCGGTAGTTAAAGATACGCAGTATTTT.

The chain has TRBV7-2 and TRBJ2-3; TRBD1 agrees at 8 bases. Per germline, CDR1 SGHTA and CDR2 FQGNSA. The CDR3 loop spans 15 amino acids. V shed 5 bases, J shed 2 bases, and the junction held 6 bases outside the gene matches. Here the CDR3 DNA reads TGTGCCAGCAGCCGTAGACAGGGGAACACAGATACGCAGTATTTT. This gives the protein CASSRRQGNTDTQYF.

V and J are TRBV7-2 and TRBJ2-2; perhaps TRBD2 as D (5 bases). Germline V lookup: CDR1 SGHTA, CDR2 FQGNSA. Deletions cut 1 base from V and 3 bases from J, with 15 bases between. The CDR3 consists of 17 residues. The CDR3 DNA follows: TGTGCCAGCAGCTTAGATCTCTGGAGGTTCGACACCGGGGAGCTGTTTTTT. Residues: CASSLDLWRFDTGELFF.

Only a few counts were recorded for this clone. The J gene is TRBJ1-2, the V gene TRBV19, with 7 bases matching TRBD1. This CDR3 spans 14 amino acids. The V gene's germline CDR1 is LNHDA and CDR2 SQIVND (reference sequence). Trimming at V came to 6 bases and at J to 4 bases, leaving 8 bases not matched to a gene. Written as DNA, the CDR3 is TGTGCCAGTAGCACCGGGACAGCTATCTATGGCTACACCTTC. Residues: CASSTGTAIYGYTF.

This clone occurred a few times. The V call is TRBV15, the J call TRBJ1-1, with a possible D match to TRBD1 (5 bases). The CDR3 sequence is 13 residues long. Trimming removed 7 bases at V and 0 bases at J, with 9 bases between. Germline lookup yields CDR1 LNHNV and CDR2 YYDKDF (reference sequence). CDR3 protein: CATKMTVNTEAFF. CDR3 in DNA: TGTGCCACCAAGATGACAGTGAACACTGAAGCTTTCTTT.

This CDR3 is CATSTGSGRNQPQHF. The CDR3 DNA is TGTGCCACCAGCACAGGCTCAGGGCGGAATCAGCCCCAGCATTTT. The rearrangement joins TRBV15 to TRBJ1-5; possible D gene TRBD1, 5 bases. This CDR3 contains 15 residues. CDR1 and CDR2 (germline): LNHNV, YYDKDF (reference sequence). V shed 4 bases and J shed 4 bases, with 14 bases lying between them.

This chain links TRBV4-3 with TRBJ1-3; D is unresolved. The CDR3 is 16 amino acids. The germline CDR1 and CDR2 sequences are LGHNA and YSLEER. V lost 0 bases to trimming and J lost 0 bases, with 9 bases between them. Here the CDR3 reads CASSQEGSSSGNTIYF. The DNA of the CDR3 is TGCGCCAGCAGCCAAGAGGGGAGCTCCTCTGGAAACACCATATATTTT.

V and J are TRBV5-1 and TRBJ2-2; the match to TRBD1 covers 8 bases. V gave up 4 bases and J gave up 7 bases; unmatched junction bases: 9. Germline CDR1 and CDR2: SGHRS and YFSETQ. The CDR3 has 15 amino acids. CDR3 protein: CASSQQGGANGELFF. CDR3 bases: TGCGCCAGCAGCCAACAGGGGGGCGCAAACGGGGAGCTGTTTTTT.

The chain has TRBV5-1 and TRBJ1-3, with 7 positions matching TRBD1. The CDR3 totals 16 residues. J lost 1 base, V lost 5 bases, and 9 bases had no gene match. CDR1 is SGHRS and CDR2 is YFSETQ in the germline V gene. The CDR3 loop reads CASREHRQGSGNTIYF. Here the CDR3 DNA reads TGCGCCAGCAGGGAACATCGACAGGGATCTGGAAACACCATATATTTT.

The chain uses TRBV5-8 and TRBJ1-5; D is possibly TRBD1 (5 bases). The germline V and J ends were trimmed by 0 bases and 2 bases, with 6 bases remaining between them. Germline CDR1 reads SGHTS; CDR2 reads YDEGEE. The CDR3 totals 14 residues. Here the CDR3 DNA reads TGTGCCAGCAGCTTGGAGGGGCGCAATCAGCCCCAGCATTTT. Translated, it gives CASSLEGRNQPQHF.

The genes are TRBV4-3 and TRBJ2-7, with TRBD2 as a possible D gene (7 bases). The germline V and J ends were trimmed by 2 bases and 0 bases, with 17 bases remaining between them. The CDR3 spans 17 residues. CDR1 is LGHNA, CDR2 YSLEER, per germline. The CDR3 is CASSQLGGGRSSYEQYF. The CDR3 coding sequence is TGCGCCAGCAGCCAATTGGGGGGGGGCCGGAGCTCCTACGAGCAGTACTTC.

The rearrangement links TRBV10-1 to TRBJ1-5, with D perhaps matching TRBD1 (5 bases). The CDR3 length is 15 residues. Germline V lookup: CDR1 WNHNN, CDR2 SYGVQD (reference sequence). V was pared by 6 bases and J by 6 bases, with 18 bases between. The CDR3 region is CASSPGARGPQPQHF. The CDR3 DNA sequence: TGCGCCAGCAGCCCGGGAGCAAGGGGACCTCAGCCCCAGCATTTT.

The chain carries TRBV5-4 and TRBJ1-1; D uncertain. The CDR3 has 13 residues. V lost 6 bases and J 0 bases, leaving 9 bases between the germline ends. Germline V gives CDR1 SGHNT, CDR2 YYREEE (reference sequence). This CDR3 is CASTVPMNTEAFF. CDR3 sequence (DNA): TGTGCCAGCACAGTCCCGATGAACACTGAAGCTTTCTTT.

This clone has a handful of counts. The CDR3 bases are TGTGCCAGCAGCACCACGGGGAACACCATATATTTT. This translates into CASSTTGNTIYF. The chain combines TRBV7-8 with TRBJ1-3, with D unresolved. V gave up 5 bases and J gave up 7 bases, with 9 bases separating them. In germline, CDR1 is SGHVS, CDR2 FQNEAQ. The CDR3 runs 12 residues.